The 20 T cell receptor beta chains given below trace back to one sample, sequenced in a study of T cells in Graves' hyperthyroidism and ophthalmopathy. Amplified regions were TCR beta CDR3 sequences from RNA transcripts. The HTBI primer set drove a first-round RT-PCR of the TCR CDR3. TCRdb called the multiplex PCR reads again in MiXCR, with one record for every CDR3 protein. The sample lists 400,000 to 600,000 distinct CDR3 sequences, 20% to 25% occurring once. Specimen: blood. These receptors all come from a man in his late teens or twenties with Graves' hyperthyroidism.

This clonotype was counted ten times or more. This rearrangement joins TRBV6-1 to TRBJ1-6; maybe TRBD1 (6 bases). The germline CDR1 and CDR2 sequences are MNHNS and SASEGT. CDR3 size: 13 residues. V lost 6 bases and J lost 7, with 10 bases in between. CDR3 in amino acids: CASRDGTNSPLHF. DNA of the CDR3: TGTGCCAGCAGGGACGGGACAAATTCACCCCTCCACTTT.

Note on this clonotype: The conserved final phenylalanine or tryptophan is absent from the CDR3, which likely points to a read error. The gene calls are TRBV6-2 or TRBV6-3 and TRBJ1-5; D unresolved. The CDR3 covers 15 residues. The germline V gene has CDR1 MNHEY and CDR2 SVGEGT. Trimming cost V 5 bases and J 6 bases, with 17 bases left between them. The CDR3 reads CASSTFRILGQPQHL. DNA of the CDR3: TGTGCCAGCAGTACGTTCCGGATTTTGGGTCAGCCCCAGCATCTT.

Many counts were recorded for this clonotype. The gene calls are TRBV2 and TRBJ1-5; tentatively, D is TRBD1 (6 bases). Per the germline V gene, CDR1 is SNHLY and CDR2 is FYNNEI. V dropped 4 bases and J dropped 5 bases, with 12 bases sitting between them. The CDR3 extends over 14 amino acids. CDR3: CASSGSGAHQPQHF. The DNA of the CDR3 is TGTGCCAGCAGTGGGTCAGGGGCGCATCAGCCCCAGCATTTT. Looking up the rest from reference TRBV2 and TRBJ1-5 gives the full variable domain: EPEVTQTPSHQVTQMGQEVILRCVPISNHLYFYWYRQILGQKVEFLVSFYNNEISEKSEIFDDQFSVERPDGSNFTLKIRSTKLEDSAMYFCASSGSGAHQPQHFGDGTRLSIL.

The sample holds many counts of this clonotype. The chain uses TRBV11-2 and TRBJ2-7; 7 positions match TRBD1. The germline gives CDR1 SGHAT, CDR2 FQNNGV. The J segment lost 6 bases and the V segment lost 5 bases, leaving 13 bases of the junction unmatched. CDR3 length: 15 amino acids. This CDR3 reads CASSISGTAFLEQYF. CDR3 nucleotide sequence: TGTGCCAGCAGCATATCCGGGACAGCCTTCCTCGAGCAGTACTTC.

The chain joins TRBV6-1 to TRBJ1-2; D gene unclear. The CDR3 extends over 11 amino acids. Germline V gives CDR1 MNHNS, CDR2 SASEGT. Trimming pared 4 bases from V and 8 bases from J, leaving 8 bases between. The CDR3 sequence is CASSGWAGYTF. CDR3 nucleotides: TGTGCCAGCAGTGGCTGGGCCGGCTACACCTTC.

This clonotype was observed many times. The chain uses TRBV6-4 and TRBJ1-1, with 9 bases fitting TRBD1. Germline CDR1 is MRHNA and CDR2 is SNTAGT. The CDR3 sequence is 17 residues long. With 5 bases clipped from V and 3 bases from J, the junction kept 13 bases outside the gene matches. CDR3 nucleotides: TGTGCCAGCAGTCAGCCGGGACAGGGTGATATTGACACTGAAGCTTTCTTT. Its translation is CASSQPGQGDIDTEAFF.

This clonotype was recorded many times. The chain recombines TRBV5-6 with TRBJ1-5; a possible D gene is TRBD1 (5 bases). Trimming left V 0 bases short and J 3 bases short, with 10 bases between. Germline V gene lookup returns CDR1 SGHDT and CDR2 YYEEEE. The CDR3 has 15 residues. Here the CDR3 reads CASSLGGRNNQPQHF. In DNA form, the CDR3 reads TGTGCCAGCAGCTTGGGGGGGAGGAACAATCAGCCCCAGCATTTT.

There are many counts of this clonotype. The chain's CDR3 is CASGADRGRNYGYTF. The CDR3 DNA follows: TGTGCTAGTGGTGCTGACAGGGGGCGCAACTATGGCTACACCTTC. V and J are TRBV12-5 and TRBJ1-2; 10 nucleotides line up with TRBD1. This CDR3 spans 15 amino acids. Looked up from germline, CDR1 is LGHNT and CDR2 is FRNRAP. V shed 5 bases and J 2 bases; nucleotides not matched to a gene: 5.

The chain combines TRBV6-1 with TRBJ2-7; 12 bases map to TRBD2. Trimming removed 7 bases from V and 6 bases from J; junction bases left unmatched: 4. Germline CDR1 reads MNHNS; CDR2 reads SASEGT. CDR3 length equals 13 residues. The DNA of the CDR3 is TGTGCCAGCACCCCGGGACTAGCGGGCGAGCAGTACTTC. It specifies CASTPGLAGEQYF.

This clonotype was detected ten times or more. The genes are TRBV7-2 and TRBJ2-2; D may correspond to TRBD1 or TRBD2 (5 bases each). CDR1 is SGHTA and CDR2 is FQGNSA in the germline V gene. The CDR3 contains 13 residues. V was pared by 5 bases and J by 9 bases, with 13 bases between. This chain's CDR3 is CASSKEGSRELFF. Here the CDR3 DNA reads TGTGCCAGCAGCAAAGAGGGGTCGAGGGAGCTGTTTTTT.

This clonotype occurred a few times. CDR3 DNA: TGTGCCAGCAGCCGACAGTTAGGAGACTATGGCTACACCTTC. Translating it yields CASSRQLGDYGYTF. The chain couples TRBV12-3 or TRBV12-4 to TRBJ1-2, with D perhaps TRBD1 (5 bases). This CDR3 spans 14 amino acids. V gave up 6 bases and J gave up 3 bases, with 14 bases separating them.

This clonotype was picked up many times. The J gene is TRBJ1-1, the V gene TRBV12-3 or TRBV12-4; D gene unclear. The CDR3 extends over 13 amino acids. The germline V and J ends were trimmed by 7 bases and 5 bases, with 14 bases remaining between them. CDR3 sequence reads: CASMAGSRTEAFF. The DNA of the CDR3 is TGTGCCAGCATGGCGGGCTCACGGACTGAAGCTTTCTTT.

This clonotype occurred a few times. The conserved phenylalanine or tryptophan normally closing the CDR3 is absent here, so this likely arose from a read error. The chain recombines TRBV28 with TRBJ1-2, with a weak D call TRBD1 (6 bases). Trimming left V 11 bases short and J 8 bases short, with 18 bases between. CDR3 length equals 12 residues. Germline values: CDR1 MDHEN, CDR2 SYDVKM. CDR3 DNA: TGTGCCGCGGGACACCGCGGGCAGGGCTACACCGTC. Protein: CAAGHRGQGYTV.

This clonotype has ten or more counts. V usage is TRBV28 and J usage is TRBJ2-7, with a weak D call TRBD1 (6 bases). The germline V and J ends were trimmed by 3 bases and 0 bases, with 15 bases remaining between them. CDR3 size: 16 residues. CDR1 is MDHEN, CDR2 SYDVKM, per germline. CDR3 sequence: CASSFHRAPSSYEQYF. CDR3 coding DNA: TGTGCCAGCAGTTTCCACAGGGCGCCCAGCTCCTACGAGCAGTACTTC.

This clonotype was counted many times. V usage is TRBV28 and J usage is TRBJ1-5, with TRBD1 as a possible D gene (5 bases). This CDR3 region has 12 residues. Looked up from germline, CDR1 is MDHEN and CDR2 is SYDVKM. V lost 2 bases, J lost 6 bases, and 5 bases lay in between. As DNA, the CDR3 is TGTGCCAGCAGTTTAAGGGGTCAGCCCCAGCATTTT. Translation: CASSLRGQPQHF.

This clonotype was recorded at least ten times. The chain couples TRBV28 to TRBJ2-7, with TRBD1 identical over 11 bases. The trim removed 8 bases at V and 4 bases at J, leaving 7 bases unmatched. Germline assignment: CDR1 MDHEN and CDR2 SYDVKM. The CDR3 covers 14 residues. The CDR3 sequence is CASGWTGGIYEQYF. The CDR3 DNA reads TGTGCCAGCGGATGGACAGGGGGCATATACGAGCAGTACTTC.

Comments on this clonotype: One end of the junction fails to match germline, which may point to a read error. The chain employs TRBV4-1 and TRBJ2-4; 9 nucleotides match TRBD2. The CDR3 has 17 amino acids. Per germline, CDR1 MGHRA and CDR2 YSYEKL. CDR3 residues: CASSQVSGGLAKNVQYF. The CDR3 DNA reads TGCGCCAGCAGCCAAGTGAGCGGGGGGCTAGCCAAAAACGTTCAGTACTTC.

This clonotype was seen a handful of times. The gene calls are TRBV5-1 and TRBJ2-7; D unresolved. This CDR3 has 15 amino acids. Trimming shortened V by 1 base and J by 7 bases, and 18 bases separated the two germline ends. In germline, CDR1 is SGHRS, CDR2 YFSETQ. CDR3 residues: CASSLSADLLSEQYF. The CDR3 DNA sequence: TGCGCCAGCAGCTTGTCCGCAGACCTTCTGAGTGAGCAGTACTTC.

This clonotype was counted only a few times. The rearrangement uses TRBV19 and TRBJ2-1; D unresolved. There are 16 residues in the CDR3. V was pared by 5 bases and J by 0 bases, with 14 bases between. CDR1 is LNHDA, CDR2 SQIVND, per germline (reference sequence). In nucleotides, the CDR3 is TGTGCCAGTAGTGGCTCGGTGACGGGCTCCTACAATGAGCAGTTCTTC. It is translated as CASSGSVTGSYNEQFF.

In its sample, this clonotype was seen many times. The V call is TRBV10-3, the J call TRBJ1-5; D is possibly TRBD1 (5 bases). This CDR3 contains 14 residues. Germline CDR1 ENHRY, CDR2 SYGVKD. V lost 3 bases to trimming and J lost 1 base, with 7 bases between them. The DNA for the CDR3 is TGTGCCATCAGTGAAAGGGACAGCAATCAGCCCCAGCATTTT. Protein: CAISERDSNQPQHF.